This T cell receptor (beta chain) is drawn from a study of T-cell memory formation after mild COVID-19. Germline-derived CDR1 and CDR2 are SGHKS and YYEKEE (reference sequence). CDR3 size: 16 residues. Trimming cost V 1 base and J 2 bases, with 15 bases left between them. Using its own MiXCR run on the 5' RACE reads, TCRdb lists one record per CDR3 protein. Of around 250,000 distinct CDR3 sequences in the sample, approximately 15% were seen once. The clonotype originates from an adult woman who had mild COVID-19 (a few samples of this study predate the infection). Cell type and time point are not known. Sequencing used PBMCs or a T cell subset sorted from them (not recorded which). The V and J genes are TRBV5-5 and TRBJ1-2, with D possibly TRBD1 on 6 matching bases. The CDR3 spells CASSLIRGGLNYGYTF. In nucleotides, the CDR3 is TGTGCCAGCAGCTTGATCAGGGGTGGTCTCAACTATGGCTACACCTTC.